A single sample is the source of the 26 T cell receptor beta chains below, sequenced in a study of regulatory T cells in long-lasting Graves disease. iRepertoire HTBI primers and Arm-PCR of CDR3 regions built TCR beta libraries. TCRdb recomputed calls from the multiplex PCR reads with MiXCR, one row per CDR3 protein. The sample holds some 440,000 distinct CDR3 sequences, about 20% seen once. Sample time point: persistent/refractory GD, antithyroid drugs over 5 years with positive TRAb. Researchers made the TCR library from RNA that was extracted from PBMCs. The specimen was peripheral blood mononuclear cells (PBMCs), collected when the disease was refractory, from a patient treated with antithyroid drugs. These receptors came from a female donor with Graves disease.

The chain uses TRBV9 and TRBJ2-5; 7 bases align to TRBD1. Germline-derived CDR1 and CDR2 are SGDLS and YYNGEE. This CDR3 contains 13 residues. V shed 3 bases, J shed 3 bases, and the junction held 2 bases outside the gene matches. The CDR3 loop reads CASSAGGKETQYF. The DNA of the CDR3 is TGTGCCAGCAGCGCAGGGGGTAAAGAGACCCAGTACTTC.

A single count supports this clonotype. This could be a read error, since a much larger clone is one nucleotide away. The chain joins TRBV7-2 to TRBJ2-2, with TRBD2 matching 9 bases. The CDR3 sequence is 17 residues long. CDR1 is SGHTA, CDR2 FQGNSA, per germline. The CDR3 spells CASSDRRGRAGTGGLFF. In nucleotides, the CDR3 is TGTGCCAGCAGCGACAGACGCGGGAGGGCCGGAACCGGGGGGCTGTTTTTT.

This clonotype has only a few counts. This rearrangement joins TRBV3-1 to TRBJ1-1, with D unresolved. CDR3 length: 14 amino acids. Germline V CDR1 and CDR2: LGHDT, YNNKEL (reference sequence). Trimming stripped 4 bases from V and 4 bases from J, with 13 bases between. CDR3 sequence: CASSLSRLGTEAFF. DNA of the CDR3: TGTGCCAGCAGCCTGAGCCGACTCGGCACTGAAGCTTTCTTT. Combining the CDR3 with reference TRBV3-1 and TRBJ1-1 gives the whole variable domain DTAVSQTPKYLVTQMGNDKSIKCEQNLGHDTMYWYKQDSKKFLKIMFSYNNKELIINETVPNRFSPKSPDKAHLNLHINSLELGDSAVYFCASSLSRLGTEAFFGQGTRLTVV.

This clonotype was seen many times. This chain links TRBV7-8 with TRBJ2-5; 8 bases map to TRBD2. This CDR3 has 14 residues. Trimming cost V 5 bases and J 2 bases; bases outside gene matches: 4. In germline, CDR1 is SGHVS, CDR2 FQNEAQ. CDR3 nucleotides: TGTGCCAGCAGCCCAATAGCGGGACAAGAGACCCAGTACTTC. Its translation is CASSPIAGQETQYF.

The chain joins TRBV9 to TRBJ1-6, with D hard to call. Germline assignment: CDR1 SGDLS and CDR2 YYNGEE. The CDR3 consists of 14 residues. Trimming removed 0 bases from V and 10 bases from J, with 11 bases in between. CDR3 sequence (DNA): TGTGCCAGCAGCGTAGAACAGATGGGGTCACCCCTCCACTTT. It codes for CASSVEQMGSPLHF.

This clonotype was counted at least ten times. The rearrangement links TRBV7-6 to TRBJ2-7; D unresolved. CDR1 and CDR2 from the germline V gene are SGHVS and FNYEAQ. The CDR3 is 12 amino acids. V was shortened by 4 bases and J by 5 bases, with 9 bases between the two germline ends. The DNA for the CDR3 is TGTGCCAGCAGCTCCAGACAAAACGAGCAGTACTTC. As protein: CASSSRQNEQYF.

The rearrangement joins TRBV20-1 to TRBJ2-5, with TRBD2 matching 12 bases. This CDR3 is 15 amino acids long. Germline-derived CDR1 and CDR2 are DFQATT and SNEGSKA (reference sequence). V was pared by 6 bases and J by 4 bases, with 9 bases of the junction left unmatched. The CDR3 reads CSAAPTSGGSETQYF. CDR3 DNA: TGCAGTGCCGCCCCGACTAGCGGGGGATCAGAGACCCAGTACTTC.

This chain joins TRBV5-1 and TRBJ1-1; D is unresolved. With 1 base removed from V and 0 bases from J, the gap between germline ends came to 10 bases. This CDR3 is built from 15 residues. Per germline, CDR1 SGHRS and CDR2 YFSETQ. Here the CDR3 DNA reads TGCGCCAGCAGCTTGTCTATGGGATTGAACACTGAAGCTTTCTTT. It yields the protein CASSLSMGLNTEAFF.

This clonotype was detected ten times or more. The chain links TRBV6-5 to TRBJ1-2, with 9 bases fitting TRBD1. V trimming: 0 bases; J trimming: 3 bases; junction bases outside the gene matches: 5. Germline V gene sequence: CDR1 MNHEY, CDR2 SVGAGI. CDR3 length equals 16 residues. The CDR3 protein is CASSYSFRTGDYGYTF. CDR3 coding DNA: TGTGCCAGCAGTTACTCGTTCAGGACAGGGGACTATGGCTACACCTTC.

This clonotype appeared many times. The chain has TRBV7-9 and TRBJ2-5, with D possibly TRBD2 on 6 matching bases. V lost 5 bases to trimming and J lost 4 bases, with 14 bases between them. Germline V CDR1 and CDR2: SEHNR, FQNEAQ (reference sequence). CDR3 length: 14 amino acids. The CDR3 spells CASSIAVGGETQYF. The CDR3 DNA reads TGTGCCAGCAGCATCGCGGTCGGGGGAGAGACCCAGTACTTC.

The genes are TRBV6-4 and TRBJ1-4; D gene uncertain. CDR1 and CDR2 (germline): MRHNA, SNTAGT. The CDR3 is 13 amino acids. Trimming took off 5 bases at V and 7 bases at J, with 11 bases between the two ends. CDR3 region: CASSYAGVEKLFF. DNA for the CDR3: TGTGCCAGCAGTTATGCCGGGGTTGAAAAACTGTTTTTT.

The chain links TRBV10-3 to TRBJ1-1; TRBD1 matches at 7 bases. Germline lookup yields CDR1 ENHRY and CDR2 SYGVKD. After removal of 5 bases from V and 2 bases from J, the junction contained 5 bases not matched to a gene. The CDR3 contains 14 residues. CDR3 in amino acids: CAISTGVLNTEAFF. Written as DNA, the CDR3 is TGTGCCATCAGTACAGGGGTCCTTAACACTGAAGCTTTCTTT.

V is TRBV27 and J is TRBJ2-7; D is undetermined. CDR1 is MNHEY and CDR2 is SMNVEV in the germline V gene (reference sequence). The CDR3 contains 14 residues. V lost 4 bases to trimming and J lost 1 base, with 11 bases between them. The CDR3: CASSWAGPSYEQYF. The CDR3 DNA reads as TGTGCCAGCAGTTGGGCTGGTCCGTCCTACGAGCAGTACTTC.

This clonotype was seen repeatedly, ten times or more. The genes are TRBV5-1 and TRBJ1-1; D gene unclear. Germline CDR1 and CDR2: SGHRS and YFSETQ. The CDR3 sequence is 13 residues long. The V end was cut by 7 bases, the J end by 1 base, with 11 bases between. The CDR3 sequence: CASGPWGNTEAFF. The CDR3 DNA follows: TGCGCCAGCGGCCCCTGGGGGAACACTGAAGCTTTCTTT. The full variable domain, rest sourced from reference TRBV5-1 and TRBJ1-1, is KAGVTQTPRYLIKTRGQQVTLSCSPISGHRSVSWYQQTPGQGLQFLFEYFSETQRNKGNFPGRFSGRQFSNSRSEMNVSTLELGDSALYLCASGPWGNTEAFFGQGTRLTVV.

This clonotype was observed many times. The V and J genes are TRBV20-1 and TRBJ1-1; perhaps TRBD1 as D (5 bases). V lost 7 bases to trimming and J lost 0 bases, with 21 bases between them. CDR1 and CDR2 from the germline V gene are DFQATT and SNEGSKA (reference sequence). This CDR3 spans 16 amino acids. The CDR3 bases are TGCAGTGGTATCCGGGGCCTCACCTACATGAACACTGAAGCTTTCTTT. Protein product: CSGIRGLTYMNTEAFF.

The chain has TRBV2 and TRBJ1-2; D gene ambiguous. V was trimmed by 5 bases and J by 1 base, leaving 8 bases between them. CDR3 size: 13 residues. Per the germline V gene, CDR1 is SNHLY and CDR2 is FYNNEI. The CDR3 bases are TGTGCCAGCAGTTGGGCCGATAACTATGGCTACACCTTC. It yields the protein CASSWADNYGYTF.

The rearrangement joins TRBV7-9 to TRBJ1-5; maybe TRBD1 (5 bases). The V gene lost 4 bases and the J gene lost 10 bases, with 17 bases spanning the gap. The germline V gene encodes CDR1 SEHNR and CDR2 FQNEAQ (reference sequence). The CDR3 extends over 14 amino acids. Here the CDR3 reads CASSSQEVGGPQHF. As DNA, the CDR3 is TGTGCCAGCAGCTCGCAAGAAGTCGGGGGACCCCAGCATTTT.

The CDR3 nucleotides are TGTGCCAGTAGGGTTTTGGGACAATCGACCAATCAGCCCCAGCATTTT. Translated: CASRVLGQSTNQPQHF. The chain joins TRBV19 to TRBJ1-5; D might be TRBD1 (6 bases). The CDR3 extends over 16 amino acids. CDR1 LNHDA and CDR2 SQIVND come from the germline V gene (reference sequence). The ends were cut back, 6 bases at V and 3 bases at J, with 18 bases in the middle.

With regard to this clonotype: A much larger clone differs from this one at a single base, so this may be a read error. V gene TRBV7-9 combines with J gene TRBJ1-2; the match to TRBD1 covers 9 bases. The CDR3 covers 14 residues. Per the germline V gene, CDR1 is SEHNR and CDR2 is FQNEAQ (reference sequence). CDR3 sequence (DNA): TGTGCCGGCAGCTTCGCACAGGGGGCGCGCGGCTACACCTTC. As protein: CAGSFAQGARGYTF.

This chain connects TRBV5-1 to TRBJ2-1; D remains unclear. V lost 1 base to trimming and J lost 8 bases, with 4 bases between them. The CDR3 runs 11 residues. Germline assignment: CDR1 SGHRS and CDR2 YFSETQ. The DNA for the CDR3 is TGCGCCAGCAGCTTGAAACATGAGCAGTTCTTC. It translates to CASSLKHEQFF.

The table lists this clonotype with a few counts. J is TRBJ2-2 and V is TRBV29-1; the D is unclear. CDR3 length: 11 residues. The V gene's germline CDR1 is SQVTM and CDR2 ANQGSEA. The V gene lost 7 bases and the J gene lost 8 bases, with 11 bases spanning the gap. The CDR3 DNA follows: TGCAGCGCTTGGATTTCTGGGGAGCTGTTTTTT. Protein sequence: CSAWISGELFF.

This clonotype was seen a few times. DNA for the CDR3: TGTGCCATCAGTCCCGCCGGGAGCTCCTACGAGCAGTACTTC. Residues: CAISPAGSSYEQYF. The chain has TRBV10-3 and TRBJ2-7; perhaps TRBD2 as D (6 bases). CDR1 and CDR2 from the germline V gene are ENHRY and SYGVKD. The V end was cut by 5 bases, the J end by 0 bases, with 11 bases between. This CDR3 contains 14 residues.

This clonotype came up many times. CDR3 in amino acids: CASSGVGELFF. CDR3 sequence (DNA): TGTGCCAGCAGTGGGGTCGGGGAGCTGTTTTTT. The V and J genes are TRBV2 and TRBJ2-2; D uncertain. Germline CDR1 is SNHLY and CDR2 is FYNNEI. V was clipped by 4 bases and J by 7 bases, with 4 bases between them. The CDR3 consists of 11 residues.

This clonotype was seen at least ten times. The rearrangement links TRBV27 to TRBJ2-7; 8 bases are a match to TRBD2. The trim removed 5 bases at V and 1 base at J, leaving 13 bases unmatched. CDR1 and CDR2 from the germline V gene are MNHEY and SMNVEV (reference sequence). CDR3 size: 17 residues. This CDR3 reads CASSIAGGGHLSYEQYF. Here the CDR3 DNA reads TGTGCCAGCAGTATAGCCGGGGGGGGACATCTGTCCTACGAGCAGTACTTC.

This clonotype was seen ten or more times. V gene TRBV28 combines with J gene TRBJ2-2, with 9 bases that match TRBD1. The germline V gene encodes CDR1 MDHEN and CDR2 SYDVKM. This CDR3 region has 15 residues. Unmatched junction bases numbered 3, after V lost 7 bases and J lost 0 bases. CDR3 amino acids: CASTRTGANTGELFF. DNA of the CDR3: TGTGCCAGCACCCGGACAGGGGCGAACACCGGGGAGCTGTTTTTT.

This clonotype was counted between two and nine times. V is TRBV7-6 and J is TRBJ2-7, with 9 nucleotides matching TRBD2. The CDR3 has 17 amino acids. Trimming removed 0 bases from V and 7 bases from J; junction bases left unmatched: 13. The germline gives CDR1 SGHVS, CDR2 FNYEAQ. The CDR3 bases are TGTGCCAGCAGCTTAGCTCCTAGCGGGATGTCAGTGAGAGAGCAGTACTTC. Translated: CASSLAPSGMSVREQYF.